This T cell receptor (beta chain) was identified in a study of glioma-infiltrating T cells after dendritic cell vaccination. TCRB CDR3 was amplified from 2 ug genomic DNA or less. Here immunoSEQ multiplex PCR was the method, and the copy in TCRdb shows in-frame clones only, minus some. There are under 100,000 clones in the sample; about 90% occur only once, and 3% to 3.5% lies in the top ten. This clone has more than one count but fewer than ten. CDR1 and CDR2 from the germline V gene are SGHDT and YYEEEE. CDR3 length equals 15 residues. After removal of 2 bases from V and 1 base from J, the junction contained 1 base not matched to a gene.

The source of this sequence is a human donor with glioblastoma. The J gene is TRBJ1-5, the V gene TRBV5-6; 9 bases are a match to TRBD1. The specimen comprised blood, sampled before dendritic cell vaccination. The CDR3 DNA is TGTGCCAGCAGCTTCACAGGGGGCAGCAATCAGCCCCAGCATTTT. Residues: CASSFTGGSNQPQHF.